Only one count was recorded for the clone carrying this TCR beta chain. The sample is drawn from a study of regulatory and conventional T cells in RAG deficiency. The sorted conventional CD4+ T cells were CD25-low and CD127-high, with genomic DNA sequenced. Trimming removed 3 bases at V and 7 bases at J, with 26 bases between. Germline loops: CDR1 SGHRS, CDR2 YFSETQ. The CDR3 is 17 residues long. Here immunoSEQ multiplex PCR was the method, and the copy in TCRdb shows in-frame clones only, minus some. Of around 30,000 clones in the sample, nearly 95% were seen once. The same specimen was also included in a second study, on regulatory T cells. This second report adds: The PCR used 52 TRBV and 13 TRBJ primers.

The J gene is TRBJ2-7, the V gene TRBV5-1; a possible D gene is TRBD1 (6 bases). This TCR was recovered from a human donor in good health. The sequencing sample was made of CD25- CD4+ T cells sorted from blood. Written as DNA, the CDR3 is TGCGCCAGCAGCTCCGCCCCGGTGGCAGGGGCGATATCAGAGCAGTACTTC. Protein: CASSSAPVAGAISEQYF.